A selection of T cell receptor beta chains follows, all from one sample in a study of graft-versus-host responses after intestinal transplantation. Sequenced by immunoSEQ multiplex PCR; TCRdb stores in-frame clones only, minus some. In the table there are 70,000 to 95,000 clones, roughly 88% of which are singletons. No antigen is known for these receptors. The sequencing used unstimulated CD4+ T cells sorted from spleen or lymph node cells, collected before intestinal transplant. The source is a human donor who received an intestinal transplant. Each CDR3 is given with its conserved first and last residue. A D gene is named only where the DNA matches it firmly. The size of a clone is reported for some rows only, either as once, few or many, or as a class for expanded clones.

cdr3_nt cdr3_aa v_call d_call j_call clone_size
TGTGCCACCAGCAGAGAACTCGGGACTAGCGGTGCCTACGAGCAGTACTTC CATSRELGTSGAYEQYF TRBV15 TRBD2 TRBJ2-7 NA
TGTGCCAGCAGCCAGATCGACAGGGTCCCCTCTGGGGCCAACGTCCTGACTTTC CASSQIDRVPSGANVLTF TRBV5-4 TRBD1 TRBJ2-6 NA
TGTGCCAGCTCAAACGGGACAGTCCGTCAGCCCCAGCATTTT CASSNGTVRQPQHF TRBV18 TRBD1 TRBJ1-5 NA
TGTGCCAGCAGCCACGACAGGGCGTACTATGGCTACACCTTC CASSHDRAYYGYTF TRBV6-5 TRBD1 TRBJ1-2 NA
TGTGCCAGCAGCCTGAGGTCTCCCTACGAGCAGTACTTC CASSLRSPYEQYF TRBV5-6 NA TRBJ2-7 NA
TGTGCCAGCAGCTTCGCGGGGGGGGCGAACACCGGGGAGCTGTTTTTT CASSFAGGANTGELFF TRBV5-4 TRBD2 TRBJ2-2 NA
TGTGCCAGCAGTTACTCTCTAGCGGGGGGCGAGGACGAGCAGTACTTC CASSYSLAGGEDEQYF TRBV6-5 TRBD2 TRBJ2-7 NA
TGTGCCAGCGCCGGGGATCTGGGCTTCGGCTACGAGCAGTACTTC CASAGDLGFGYEQYF TRBV7-3 NA TRBJ2-7 NA
TGTGCCAGCAGTGTCCGACAGCAAAACACTGAAGCTTTCTTT CASSVRQQNTEAFF TRBV2 NA TRBJ1-1 NA
TGTGCCAGCCGGGGTTTCAAGGAAATCTCCTACGAGCAGTACTTC CASRGFKEISYEQYF TRBV7-9 NA TRBJ2-7 NA
TGTGCCAGCAGTTGGGGGGAGAACACTGAAGCTTTCTTT CASSWGENTEAFF TRBV6-5 NA TRBJ1-1 NA
TGCGCCAGCAGCAAAGAGGACTATGGCTACACCTTC CASSKEDYGYTF TRBV5-1 NA TRBJ1-2 NA
TGTGCCAGCTCACCGGGAGACAACTATGGCTACACCTTC CASSPGDNYGYTF TRBV18 NA TRBJ1-2 NA
TGCGCCAGCAGCTTGGACGCGGATCAGCCCCAGCATTTT CASSLDADQPQHF TRBV5-1 NA TRBJ1-5 NA
TGTGCCAGCAGCGGGGGAACAGGGGGCTTTGAGCAGTTCTTC CASSGGTGGFEQFF TRBV2 TRBD1 TRBJ2-1 NA
TGCGCCAGCAGCCAAAAAGGTATCCGGACTAGCACAGATACGCAGTATTTT CASSQKGIRTSTDTQYF TRBV4-1 NA TRBJ2-3 NA
TGCGCCAGCAGCCCCAGGGTTCAAGATACGCAGTATTTT CASSPRVQDTQYF TRBV5-1 NA TRBJ2-3 NA
TGTGCCAGCAGCCCCCGACAGGGGCCCTACTACAATGAGCAGTTCTTC CASSPRQGPYYNEQFF TRBV9 TRBD1 TRBJ2-1 NA
TGCGCCAGCAGCTTGGGATCGGACACTGAAGCTTTCTTT CASSLGSDTEAFF TRBV5-1 NA TRBJ1-1 few
TGTGCCAGCAGCTTGTATCCACCAACTACGTACCAAGAGACCCAGTACTTC CASSLYPPTTYQETQYF TRBV5-6 NA TRBJ2-5 NA
TGTGCCAGCAGCTTAGGACAGGGAGCTAACTATGGCTACACCTTC CASSLGQGANYGYTF TRBV7-2 TRBD1 TRBJ1-2 NA
TGTGCCAGCAGGAGACAACTGCGGGACTCCTACGAGCAGTACTTC CASRRQLRDSYEQYF TRBV6-5 NA TRBJ2-7 NA
TGTGCCAGCAGTGAACGGGTAGCGGCCCAAGAGACCCAGTACTTC CASSERVAAQETQYF TRBV6-1 NA TRBJ2-5 once
TGTGCCAGCTCACTTTGGCTTAATTCACCCCTCCACTTT CASSLWLNSPLHF TRBV18 NA TRBJ1-6 once
TGTGCCAGCAGTGAATCTGGAAGTTTCTTGAGGGCTTTCTTT CASSESGSFLRAFF TRBV25-1 NA TRBJ1-1 NA
TGTGCCAGTACCCTAGGTCCGGCAGGGGGCGCCATGAACACTGAAGCTTTCTTT CASTLGPAGGAMNTEAFF TRBV19 TRBD1 TRBJ1-1 NA
TGCGCCAGCAGCTTACCGGACAGGGGCTACGAGCAGTACTTC CASSLPDRGYEQYF TRBV5-1 TRBD1 TRBJ2-7 few
TGTGCCAGCAGTTTAGGCCCCTTGGTTTACGAGCAGTACTTC CASSLGPLVYEQYF TRBV27 NA TRBJ2-7 NA
TGTGCCAGCAGCTTGTCGACAGGGGCCTACAATGAGCAGTTCTTC CASSLSTGAYNEQFF TRBV11-2 TRBD1 TRBJ2-1 NA
TGTGCCAGCAGTGCACAGGGGGCCGGGGAGCTGTTTTTT CASSAQGAGELFF TRBV2 TRBD1 TRBJ2-2 once
TGTGCCACCAGCAGACCGGGACAGGGAAAGGAGCAGTTCTTC CATSRPGQGKEQFF TRBV15 TRBD1 TRBJ2-1 once
TGTGCCACTCCCTCCCCCAGGAGCAATCAGCCCCAGCATTTT CATPSPRSNQPQHF TRBV6-5 NA TRBJ1-5 NA
TGTGCCAGCAGCCGCACCCGGGACAGCTACGAGCAGTACTTC CASSRTRDSYEQYF TRBV7-9 TRBD1 TRBJ2-7 NA
TGTGCCAGCAGCTTAGATGGGGAGCGGGGCTACGGGGAGTACTTC CASSLDGERGYGEYF TRBV7-2 TRBD2 TRBJ2-7 NA
TGTGCCAGCATGGTAGGCGGGACAGCTGAAAAACTGTTTTTT CASMVGGTAEKLFF TRBV6-6 TRBD1 TRBJ1-4 NA
TGTGCCAGCAGCGCCCTGCCGGTAGCGAACGCAATCACAGATACGCAGTATTTT CASSALPVANAITDTQYF TRBV9 NA TRBJ2-3 NA
TGTGCCAGCAGCGTAGGAACAAAGAACACCGGGGAGCTGTTTTTT CASSVGTKNTGELFF TRBV9 NA TRBJ2-2 few
TGTGCCAGCAGCTTCCGAACAGCTGCTGGGGCCAACGTCCTGACTTTC CASSFRTAAGANVLTF TRBV11-2 NA TRBJ2-6 NA
TGCAGCGTTGAAGAGTACGGGAGGACTTACACTGAAGCTTTCTTT CSVEEYGRTYTEAFF TRBV29-1 NA TRBJ1-1 NA
TGCGCCAGCAGCGTGGACAGGGGGGAACTGTTTTTT CASSVDRGELFF TRBV5-1 TRBD1 TRBJ1-4 NA
TGCAGTGCTAGACTGGATACGCAGTATTTT CSARLDTQYF TRBV20-1 NA TRBJ2-3 NA
TGTGCCAGCAGCGTAGGAGCGGGTACGCAGTATTTT CASSVGAGTQYF TRBV9 NA TRBJ2-3 NA
TGTGCCAGCAGCGGCCAGGCCTTTGGGAACACTGAAGCTTTCTTT CASSGQAFGNTEAFF TRBV9 NA TRBJ1-1 NA
TGCAGCGTTGAAGGGACAGGGCGGGACGAGCAGTACTTC CSVEGTGRDEQYF TRBV29-1 TRBD1 TRBJ2-7 NA
TGCAGTGCCCCCGGCGGGGTTGAGCAGTTCTTC CSAPGGVEQFF TRBV20-1 NA TRBJ2-1 NA
TGTGCCAGCAGCCTTGGGGGAGGTGAGCAGTTCTTC CASSLGGGEQFF TRBV11-1 NA TRBJ2-1 NA
TGTGCCAGCAGCTTAGTGGGACTTAGCGCTTTCTTT CASSLVGLSAFF TRBV11-3 NA TRBJ1-1 once
TGTGCCAGCAGCCGGACCGGGACAGGGTATGGCTACACCTTC CASSRTGTGYGYTF TRBV27 TRBD1 TRBJ1-2 NA
TGTGCCAGCAGCTTAGAAGCCCGGACAGCCCGGGTTCCTCAGCCCCAGCATTTT CASSLEARTARVPQPQHF TRBV7-6 NA TRBJ1-5 NA
TGTGCCAGCAGCTTAGGCGGCGGACTGAAGGGGGGGAAACTGTTTTTT CASSLGGGLKGGKLFF TRBV7-2 NA TRBJ1-4 NA
TGTGCAAGTCGCTTAGGAGCGGGGCCCCGGGAGACCCAGTACTTC CASRLGAGPRETQYF TRBV12-2 NA TRBJ2-5 NA
TGTGCCAGCAGCCCTGTGGCGGAGTCCTACGAGCAGTACTTC CASSPVAESYEQYF TRBV7-2 NA TRBJ2-7 NA
TGTGCCAGCGGGGCGACAGGACAAGCTAACTATGGCTACACCTTC CASGATGQANYGYTF TRBV6-1 NA TRBJ1-2 NA